The 32 T cell receptor beta chains presented below share a single source sample, sequenced in a study of T cell repertoires in cytomegalovirus infection. TCRdb reprocessed the reads via MiXCR and lists one record per CDR3 protein. The sample includes about half a million distinct CDR3 sequences, roughly 43% of them seen just once. For these TCRs, the target antigens are not known. The starting material was cultured PBMCs, obtained from culture after CMV antigen stimulation. Source of these receptors: a human donor in good health (CMV status not recorded). Some clones in this sample may be carry-over from other donors' samples.

The chain uses TRBV7-2 and TRBJ1-1; D not resolved. The V gene lost 4 bases and the J gene lost 4 bases, with 13 bases spanning the gap. Germline CDR1 reads SGHTA; CDR2 reads FQGNSA. The CDR3 runs 14 residues. The CDR3 region has the DNA TGTGCCAGCAGCTCCCTTGAGCGGGCCACTGAAGCTTTCTTT. This encodes CASSSLERATEAFF. Based on the CDR3 plus reference TRBV7-2 and TRBJ1-1, the full variable domain is GAGVSQSPSNKVTEKGKDVELRCDPISGHTALYWYRQSLGQGLEFLIYFQGNSAPDKSGLPSDRFSAERTGGSVSTLTIQRTQQEDSAVYLCASSSLERATEAFFGQGTRLTVV.

This chain connects TRBV2 to TRBJ1-5, with D perhaps matching TRBD1 (5 bases). Germline-derived CDR1 and CDR2 are SNHLY and FYNNEI. The CDR3 runs to 15 residues. V shed 5 bases and J shed 7 bases, with 18 bases lying between them. The CDR3 nucleotides read TGTGCCAGCAGTCCCGGGTGGGGGGTAGGCCAGCCCCAGCATTTT. Translation: CASSPGWGVGQPQHF.

The chain recombines TRBV7-1 with TRBJ1-1, with 9 bases that match TRBD1. TRBV7-1 is recorded as an ORF, its role being uncertain. This CDR3 comprises 16 residues. With V trimmed by 5 bases and J by 3 bases, 10 bases remained unmatched. CDR3 sequence (DNA): TGTGCCAGCAGCCCCCGGACAGGGGCGATTCACACTGAAGCTTTCTTT. Protein sequence: CASSPRTGAIHTEAFF.

The chain combines TRBV7-6 with TRBJ2-3; TRBD1 might be the D (6 bases). CDR3 length equals 16 residues. Germline V gene lookup returns CDR1 SGHVS and CDR2 FNYEAQ. The V and J ends lost 0 bases and 4 bases respectively, with 14 bases between them. The CDR3 DNA is TGTGCCAGCAGCTTAGCCAACATAGGGGGAGCAGATACGCAGTATTTT. Its translation is CASSLANIGGADTQYF.

The chain employs TRBV7-8 and TRBJ1-4; tentatively, D is TRBD1 (6 bases). The V gene lost 1 base and the J gene lost 13 bases, with 22 bases spanning the gap. This CDR3 is built from 16 residues. CDR1 SGHVS and CDR2 FQNEAQ come from the germline V gene. CDR3 in amino acids: CASSLGGGAGARGLFF. CDR3 nucleotide sequence: TGTGCCAGCAGCTTAGGGGGCGGGGCAGGGGCCCGGGGACTGTTTTTT.

Notes on this clonotype: At one boundary the junction diverges from the germline segment, which might be a read error. J is TRBJ1-6 and V is TRBV18, with 7 bases lining up with TRBD1. This CDR3 contains 15 residues. The germline CDR1 and CDR2 sequences are KGHSH and LQKENI. The CDR3 loop reads CASSPAGTENSPLHF. The DNA of the CDR3 is TGTGCCAGCTCACCGGCCGGGACAGAAAATTCTCCCCTCCACTTT.

The chain employs TRBV20-1 and TRBJ2-6; TRBD1 matches 8 bases. The CDR3 contains 17 residues. From germline, CDR1 is DFQATT and CDR2 SNEGSKA (reference sequence). With V trimmed by 2 bases and J by 2 bases, 8 bases remained unmatched. The CDR3 region is CSARSQGAMTGANVLTF. In DNA form, the CDR3 reads TGCAGTGCTAGATCCCAGGGGGCGATGACTGGGGCCAACGTCCTGACTTTC.

This clonotype has a count of ten or more. V and J are TRBV7-2 and TRBJ2-1, with TRBD1 matching 8 bases. There are 16 residues in the CDR3. V shed 1 base, J shed 4 bases, and the junction held 6 bases outside the gene matches. Germline CDR1 SGHTA, CDR2 FQGNSA. The CDR3 loop reads CASSLGGTGGYNEQFF. DNA of the CDR3: TGTGCCAGCAGCTTAGGAGGGACAGGAGGTTACAATGAGCAGTTCTTC.

This clonotype was found a few times. V usage is TRBV10-3 and J usage is TRBJ2-7; TRBD1 matches at 7 bases. The CDR3 is made up of 15 amino acids. CDR1 is ENHRY, CDR2 SYGVKD, per germline. V shed 11 bases, J shed 0 bases, and the junction held 13 bases outside the gene matches. CDR3 protein: CASGMSRDSSYEQYF. The DNA of the CDR3 is TGTGCCTCCGGAATGAGTCGGGACAGCTCCTACGAGCAGTACTTC.

V gene TRBV24-1 combines with J gene TRBJ2-1; a weak D match, TRBD2 (6 bases). The CDR3 runs 15 residues. Germline loops: CDR1 KGHDR, CDR2 SFDVKD. The V end was cut by 12 bases, the J end by 7 bases, with 24 bases between. This CDR3 is CASGPAGSSLNEQFF. The CDR3 DNA follows: TGTGCCTCTGGGCCGGCGGGATCATCCCTAAATGAGCAGTTCTTC.

A few counts support this clonotype. The chain is built from TRBV7-9 and TRBJ2-1, with D tentatively TRBD1 (8 bases). V shed 4 bases and J shed 9 bases, with 22 bases lying between them. Germline CDR1 SEHNR, CDR2 FQNEAQ (reference sequence). This CDR3 region has 16 residues. The CDR3 DNA sequence: TGTGCCAGCAGCTCGCACAGGGGGGGGGCTCCAGGTGAGCAGTTCTTC. Protein product: CASSSHRGGAPGEQFF.

The rearrangement links TRBV20-1 to TRBJ2-1; D is perhaps TRBD1 or TRBD2 (6 bases each). Looked up from germline, CDR1 is DFQATT and CDR2 is SNEGSKA (reference sequence). Trimming removed 2 bases from V and 6 bases from J, with 17 bases in between. CDR3 size: 15 residues. The CDR3 DNA is TGCAGTGCTAGAAGGGGGGCGACTAGTGGCAATGAGCAGTTCTTC. This codes for CSARRGATSGNEQFF.

Only a few counts were recorded for this clonotype. The chain uses TRBV7-9 and TRBJ2-1; no reliable D call. CDR1 and CDR2 from the germline V gene are SEHNR and FQNEAQ (reference sequence). V lost 5 bases and J 12 bases, leaving 11 bases between the germline ends. This CDR3 has 11 residues. The CDR3 loop is CASSTQRRQFF. The CDR3 DNA sequence: TGTGCCAGCAGCACCCAGCGTCGGCAGTTCTTC.

The chain carries TRBV7-9 and TRBJ2-1; 9 bases fit TRBD1. The V and J ends lost 4 bases and 5 bases, in that order; junction bases with no gene match: 9. The CDR3 loop spans 16 amino acids. The germline V gene has CDR1 SEHNR and CDR2 FQNEAQ (reference sequence). CDR3 nucleotide sequence: TGTGCCAGCAGCTCCTGGGGGGGACAGGGAGACAATGAGCAGTTCTTC. It is translated as CASSSWGGQGDNEQFF.

V gene TRBV6-2 or TRBV6-3 combines with J gene TRBJ2-2; TRBD2 matches at 10 bases. J was trimmed by 4 bases and V by 6 bases; bases with no gene match: 8. The V gene's germline CDR1 is MNHEY and CDR2 SVGEGT. The CDR3 runs 16 residues. CDR3 coding DNA: TGTGCCAGCAGACTAGCGGGACTTTCGGGCACCGGGGAGCTGTTTTTT. It yields the protein CASRLAGLSGTGELFF.

This chain links TRBV7-9 with TRBJ1-3; 7 positions match TRBD1. Germline V gene sequence: CDR1 SEHNR, CDR2 FQNEAQ (reference sequence). V was clipped by 6 bases and J by 2 bases; unmatched bases: 7. CDR3 length: 15 residues. Here the CDR3 reads CASSDREKPGNTIYF. CDR3 nucleotides: TGTGCCAGCAGTGACAGGGAAAAGCCTGGAAACACCATATATTTT.

The chain recombines TRBV12-3 or TRBV12-4 with TRBJ2-2; tentative D call: TRBD1 (6 bases). V was trimmed by 6 bases and J by 7 bases, leaving 15 bases between them. The CDR3 runs 14 residues. The CDR3 loop reads CASRGRGADGELFF. In DNA, the CDR3 is TGTGCCAGCAGGGGCAGGGGCGCAGACGGGGAGCTGTTTTTT.

This clonotype appeared a few times. The V call is TRBV7-2, the J call TRBJ2-1; D possibly corresponds to TRBD1 (6 bases). Trimming left V 5 bases short and J 13 bases short, with 12 bases between. Germline-derived CDR1 and CDR2 are SGHTA and FQGNSA. The CDR3 loop spans 11 amino acids. The CDR3 bases are TGTGCCAGCAGCCAGACGACAGGCCAGTTCTTC. It specifies CASSQTTGQFF.

In its sample, this clonotype was seen a few times. The chain has TRBV7-2 and TRBJ2-7, with a possible D match to TRBD1 (5 bases). This CDR3 contains 14 residues. Trimming shortened V by 3 bases and J by 3 bases, and 12 bases separated the two germline ends. Looked up from germline, CDR1 is SGHTA and CDR2 is FQGNSA. The CDR3: CASSLYQGSYEQYF. The CDR3 region has the DNA TGTGCCAGCAGCTTGTATCAGGGTAGCTACGAGCAGTACTTC.

V gene TRBV15 combines with J gene TRBJ2-1; D ambiguous. Trimming left V 0 bases short and J 3 bases short, with 9 bases between. Germline-derived CDR1 and CDR2 are LNHNV and YYDKDF (reference sequence). The CDR3 contains 15 residues. The CDR3 here is CATSRDPGHYNEQFF. The CDR3 DNA reads as TGTGCCACCAGCAGAGACCCGGGCCACTACAATGAGCAGTTCTTC. The full variable domain, with the rest looked up from reference TRBV15 and TRBJ2-1, is DAMVIQNPRYQVTQFGKPVTLSCSQTLNHNVMYWYQQKSSQAPKLLFHYYDKDFNNEADTPDNFQSRRPNTSFCFLDIRSPGLGDTAMYLCATSRDPGHYNEQFFGPGTRLTVL.

This clonotype was recorded a few times. J is TRBJ2-1 and V is TRBV7-2; D uncertain. The V and J ends lost 1 base and 1 base respectively, with 14 bases between them. The germline V gene has CDR1 SGHTA and CDR2 FQGNSA. This CDR3 region has 17 residues. The DNA of the CDR3 is TGTGCCAGCAGCTTAGTAGGTTACTCAACGTCCTACAATGAGCAGTTCTTC. Its protein is CASSLVGYSTSYNEQFF.

The genes are TRBV20-1 and TRBJ2-7; 8 bases line up with TRBD2. After removal of 5 bases from V and 7 bases from J, the junction contained 10 bases not matched to a gene. CDR1 is DFQATT and CDR2 is SNEGSKA in the germline V gene (reference sequence). CDR3 length: 13 amino acids. The CDR3 DNA is TGCAGTGCTCATGCCGGGACTAGAGGGGAGCAGTACTTC. Translated: CSAHAGTRGEQYF.

This chain joins TRBV5-6 and TRBJ2-7; D is unresolved. The V gene lost 3 bases and the J gene lost 3 bases, with 7 bases spanning the gap. Germline V gives CDR1 SGHDT, CDR2 YYEEEE. The length of the CDR3 is 12 residues. The CDR3 DNA follows: TGTGCCAGCAGCTCTTTATTCTACGAGCAGTACTTC. Protein product: CASSSLFYEQYF.

The chain links TRBV7-2 to TRBJ2-5; possibly TRBD1 or TRBD2 for D (7 bases each). The CDR3 loop spans 15 amino acids. The germline CDR1 and CDR2 sequences are SGHTA and FQGNSA. Trimming removed 5 bases from V and 4 bases from J, with 17 bases in between. The CDR3 spells CASSPRGGQAETQYF. In DNA form, the CDR3 reads TGTGCCAGCAGCCCCAGGGGGGGCCAGGCAGAGACCCAGTACTTC.

This chain connects TRBV12-3 or TRBV12-4 to TRBJ1-1; D is unresolved. The CDR3 covers 13 residues. The ends were cut back, 3 bases at V and 5 bases at J, with 10 bases in the middle. The CDR3 loop is CASSFGGRTEAFF. The CDR3 bases are TGTGCCAGCAGTTTTGGTGGTAGAACTGAAGCTTTCTTT.

This clonotype was seen more than once but under ten times. The chain couples TRBV29-1 to TRBJ2-1; the match to TRBD1 covers 8 bases. Trimming took 6 bases from V and 7 from J; bases not matched to a gene: 8. Looked up from germline, CDR1 is SQVTM and CDR2 is ANQGSEA. The CDR3 extends over 13 amino acids. The CDR3 protein is CSVKDRVGNEQFF. For the CDR3, the DNA is TGCAGCGTAAAGGACAGGGTAGGAAATGAGCAGTTCTTC.

The rearrangement joins TRBV7-9 to TRBJ2-5; D is undetermined. V gave up 7 bases and J gave up 4 bases, with 13 bases separating them. CDR3 size: 13 residues. Germline lookup yields CDR1 SEHNR and CDR2 FQNEAQ (reference sequence). CDR3 nucleotides: TGTGCCAGCAATTTGGCTAGTGGAGAGACCCAGTACTTC. Amino acid sequence: CASNLASGETQYF.

This chain links TRBV12-3 or TRBV12-4 with TRBJ1-1; D remains unclear. Trimming pared 6 bases from V and 1 base from J, leaving 9 bases between. The CDR3 is 13 amino acids. CDR3 nucleotides: TGTGCCAGCAGGGATAGGCAGAACACTGAAGCTTTCTTT. The encoded protein is CASRDRQNTEAFF.

The J gene is TRBJ1-2, the V gene TRBV7-8; D is ambiguous. The CDR3 sequence is 13 residues long. V dropped 3 bases and J dropped 4 bases, with 9 bases sitting between them. Germline V gives CDR1 SGHVS, CDR2 FQNEAQ. In DNA, the CDR3 is TGTGCCAGCAGCTTCGGTGGAGCCTATGGCTACACCTTC. This gives the protein CASSFGGAYGYTF.

The rearrangement links TRBV6-5 to TRBJ1-5, with D possibly matching TRBD1 (5 bases). Per germline, CDR1 MNHEY and CDR2 SVGAGI. This CDR3 spans 12 amino acids. Trimming removed 5 bases from V and 6 bases from J, with 8 bases in between. The CDR3 sequence: CASSGTVQPQHF. The DNA of the CDR3 is TGTGCCAGCAGTGGGACCGTTCAGCCCCAGCATTTT.

The CDR3 region has the DNA TGTGCCACCAGCGTCGGGCCCTTCAATGAGCAGTTCTTC. It translates to CATSVGPFNEQFF. The V gene is TRBV15, the J gene TRBJ2-1; D is unclear. The CDR3 contains 13 residues. Germline lookup yields CDR1 LNHNV and CDR2 YYDKDF (reference sequence). Trimming stripped 5 bases from V and 6 bases from J, with 11 bases between.

The genes are TRBV5-6 and TRBJ2-1, with D hard to call. The CDR3 runs 12 residues. V shed 1 base and J shed 6 bases, with 5 bases lying between them. CDR1 SGHDT and CDR2 YYEEEE come from the germline V gene. The CDR3 coding sequence is TGTGCCAGCAGCTTGTCTCCCAATGAGCAGTTCTTC. Protein: CASSLSPNEQFF.